The 5 T cell receptor beta chains below were found in one sample sequenced in a study of vaccination and CD4 T cells after COVID-19. Their antigens are not known. Indicated treatment: approximately nine-day PBMC culture with coronavirus spike peptide pools or control peptides (ViraFEST assay). The Oncomine TCR Beta short-read assay was applied to DNA of cultured CD4+ T cells. MiXCR, applied by TCRdb to the PCR reads, yields one record per CDR3 protein. In the table there are roughly 5,400 distinct CDR3 sequences, 71% of which are singletons. The material sequenced was CD4+ T cells from blood, cultured in vitro. The receptors shown here come from a human donor who had recovered from COVID-19.

This chain connects TRBV20-1 to TRBJ1-1; D gene uncertain. The CDR3 sequence is 10 residues long. Germline V gene lookup returns CDR1 DFQATT and CDR2 SNEGSKA (reference sequence). V was clipped by 5 bases and J by 4 bases, with 5 bases between them. CDR3 DNA: TGCAGTGCTTTTGGCACTGAAGCTTTCTTT. It is translated as CSAFGTEAFF.

The chain recombines TRBV11-2 with TRBJ2-7, with TRBD1 matching 7 bases. This CDR3 comprises 13 residues. Trimming at V came to 4 bases and at J to 2 bases, leaving 2 bases not matched to a gene. Germline-derived CDR1 and CDR2 are SGHAT and FQNNGV. The CDR3 sequence is CASSSTGPYEQYF. The CDR3 DNA reads as TGTGCCAGCAGCTCGACAGGGCCCTACGAGCAGTACTTC.

A single count supports this clonotype. V usage is TRBV2 and J usage is TRBJ1-5; D not resolved. V lost 6 bases, J lost 1 base, and 4 bases lay in between. The CDR3 totals 12 residues. Per the germline V gene, CDR1 is SNHLY and CDR2 is FYNNEI. The CDR3 DNA sequence: TGTGCCAGCAGCGACAGCAATCAGCCCCAGCATTTT. This sequence encodes CASSDSNQPQHF.

This chain joins TRBV28 and TRBJ1-5, with D possibly being TRBD1 (6 bases). Germline V lookup: CDR1 MDHEN, CDR2 SYDVKM. V dropped 6 bases and J dropped 3 bases, with 12 bases sitting between them. This CDR3 has 14 amino acids. DNA for the CDR3: TGTGCCAGCAGCTCCCCAGGGGCCAATCAGCCCCAGCATTTT. Translating it yields CASSSPGANQPQHF. Combining the CDR3 with reference TRBV28 and TRBJ1-5 gives the whole variable domain DVKVTQSSRYLVKRTGEKVFLECVQDMDHENMFWYRQDPGLGLRLIYFSYDVKMKEKGDIPEGYSVSREKKERFSLILESASTNQTSMYLCASSSPGANQPQHFGDGTRLSIL.

V gene TRBV20-1 combines with J gene TRBJ1-6; D not resolved. The germline V gene encodes CDR1 DFQATT and CDR2 SNEGSKA (reference sequence). V was trimmed by 6 bases and J by 0 bases, leaving 9 bases between them. CDR3 length equals 14 residues. The DNA for the CDR3 is TGCAGTGCGGAACCGATCTCCTATAATTCACCCCTCCACTTT. It yields the protein CSAEPISYNSPLHF.